The source of this T cell receptor (beta chain) is a study of Graves' ophthalmopathy and Graves' hyperthyroidism. Scientists amplified the TCR beta CDR3 regions from RNA transcripts. The workflow started with a first-round RT-PCR run with HTBI primers and then moved on to a second-round multiplex PCR. Each CDR3 protein is one row after TCRdb ran MiXCR on the multiplex PCR reads. Of 300,000 to 350,000 distinct CDR3 sequences listed, roughly 15% are singletons. This CDR3 has 18 residues. Deletions cut 2 bases from V and 6 bases from J, with 26 bases between. Germline V gene data show CDR1 as ENHRY and CDR2 as SYGVKD. Findings and limits, study-wide: Blood was where most expanded thyroid clonotypes above 0.001 frequency also turned up. Cross-validated, the 13-signature model showed 87.88%/81.08% sensitivity/specificity, and 80%/75% in the test set.

The table lists this clonotype with many counts. The antigen is undetermined. The PBMCs used were ones drawn from approximately 10 ml of fresh peripheral blood. Source material: peripheral blood. This chain links TRBV10-3 with TRBJ2-7, with D hard to call. This sequence was found in an adult man with Graves' ophthalmopathy. In DNA form, the CDR3 reads TGTGCCATCAGTGAGGGGATCGGGTCGGACCCAATCAAATCCGAGCAGTACTTC. It yields the protein CAISEGIGSDPIKSEQYF.